Below, one T cell receptor beta chain is given with its context. This sample is part of a study of blood T cell repertoires in COVID-19. Background on the study: Sites in the United States, Italy and Spain provided acute and convalescent COVID-19 samples. PBMCs, B-cell-depleted T cells, or T cells were the source of the cDNA or gDNA that made up the material.

Clones were sequenced by immunoSEQ multiplex PCR, and TCRdb holds only the in-frame ones, with some missing. The profile shows under 500,000 clones, approximately 90% of them singletons. Enrolled through a virtual design, the participants were between about 18 and 100 years of age and came from some 26 US areas. The germline gives CDR1 SNHLY, CDR2 FYNNEI. There are 15 residues in the CDR3. The trim removed 7 bases at V and 9 bases at J, leaving 16 bases unmatched. What was sequenced was PBMCs or T cells enriched from blood (not recorded which). The chain joins TRBV2 to TRBJ2-7, with 9 positions matching TRBD1. The clonotype was recovered from a woman aged 18-35 years with acute COVID-19. CDR3 coding DNA: TGTGCCAGCACGTTGGGGGGACAGGGATTTACGACGCAGTACTTC. Protein: CASTLGGQGFTTQYF.